These 12 T cell receptor beta chains came from one sample sequenced in a study of graft-versus-host responses after intestinal transplantation. Processing was applied to graft tissue in order to liberate intraepithelial and lamina propria lymphocytes. TCRdb's table, derived via immunoSEQ multiplex PCR, lists solely in-frame clones and lacks some. The sample lists approximately 60,000 clones; around 90% were seen once. The starting material was ileum tissue, obtained less than 400 days after transplant. These receptors were taken from a human patient who received an intestinal transplant, so some T cells may come from the graft donor.

Comment on this clone: Within the sample, other DNA sequences also encode this same CDR3. The rearrangement uses TRBV6-5 and TRBJ2-1; D might be TRBD2 (6 bases). Trimming took 2 bases from V and 4 from J, leaving 12 bases between them. CDR3 length equals 15 residues. The V gene's germline CDR1 is MNHEY and CDR2 SVGAGI. Here the CDR3 reads CASSYLAGTYNEQFF. DNA for the CDR3: TGTGCCAGCAGTTACCTGGCGGGGACTTACAATGAGCAGTTCTTC.

The chain's CDR3 is CASSVDPGRYEQYF. Here the CDR3 DNA reads TGTGCCAGCAGCGTAGATCCAGGGCGCTACGAGCAGTACTTC. The chain uses TRBV9 and TRBJ2-7; tentative D call: TRBD1 (5 bases). The V end was cut by 0 bases, the J end by 3 bases, with 10 bases between. CDR3 length equals 14 residues. From germline, CDR1 is SGDLS and CDR2 YYNGEE.

The gene calls are TRBV27 and TRBJ2-7; 7 nucleotides line up with TRBD1. Germline values: CDR1 MNHEY, CDR2 SMNVEV (reference sequence). The CDR3 runs 14 residues. J lost 7 bases, V lost 7 bases, and 13 bases had no gene match. Here the CDR3 DNA reads TGTGCCAGCACCCCGCTAGGGGGCTTGGGTGAGCAGTACTTC. Protein: CASTPLGGLGEQYF.

The chain uses TRBV9 and TRBJ2-7; 9 positions match TRBD1. CDR1 SGDLS and CDR2 YYNGEE come from the germline V gene. V was clipped by 3 bases and J by 5 bases; unmatched bases: 6. The CDR3 covers 14 residues. The CDR3 DNA sequence: TGTGCCAGCAGCGGGGACAGGGATGGACACGAGCAGTACTTC. Translating gives CASSGDRDGHEQYF.

This rearrangement joins TRBV28 to TRBJ2-7, with D uncertain. V dropped 0 bases and J dropped 6 bases, with 6 bases sitting between them. Germline V gene lookup returns CDR1 MDHEN and CDR2 SYDVKM. The CDR3 loop spans 12 amino acids. The CDR3 spells CASSLWASEQYF. DNA for the CDR3: TGTGCCAGCAGTTTATGGGCCAGCGAGCAGTACTTC.

This clone showed up just once. The rearrangement links TRBV9 to TRBJ2-3; 10 bases match TRBD2. V lost 0 bases, J lost 2 bases, and 9 bases stayed unmatched. This CDR3 contains 18 residues. Germline V CDR1 and CDR2: SGDLS, YYNGEE. The CDR3 protein is CASSVDRPSGSLTDTQYF. DNA of the CDR3: TGTGCCAGCAGCGTAGACCGCCCTAGCGGGAGCCTCACAGATACGCAGTATTTT.

The CDR3 here is CASSQKSVAGGYEQYF. CDR3 bases: TGTGCCAGCAGCCAAAAGTCGGTAGCGGGAGGGTACGAGCAGTACTTC. The V call is TRBV4-2, the J call TRBJ2-7, with 11 bases identical to TRBD2. The length of the CDR3 is 16 residues. The V and J ends lost 2 bases and 4 bases, in that order; junction bases with no gene match: 7. Per germline, CDR1 LGHNA and CDR2 YNFKEQ.

The CDR3 region has the DNA TGTGCCAGCAGTTACACACTAGCTCCCTCCTACAATGAGCAGTTCTTC. Its protein product is CASSYTLAPSYNEQFF. This sequence joins TRBV6-5 and TRBJ2-1, with TRBD2 as a possible D gene (6 bases). V was cut by 2 bases and J by 0 bases, with 11 bases left in between. Germline V gives CDR1 MNHEY, CDR2 SVGAGI. CDR3 length: 16 amino acids.

This clone was seen once. CDR3 sequence: CASSVEDRAYNEQFF. CDR3 DNA sequence: TGTGCCAGCAGCGTAGAGGACAGGGCCTACAATGAGCAGTTCTTC. The chain links TRBV9 to TRBJ2-1, with 8 nucleotides matching TRBD1. CDR1 and CDR2 from the germline V gene are SGDLS and YYNGEE. This CDR3 spans 15 amino acids. The V and J ends lost 0 bases and 2 bases, in that order; junction bases with no gene match: 1.

The rearrangement joins TRBV4-1 to TRBJ2-7; D call uncertain. The V gene's germline CDR1 is MGHRA and CDR2 YSYEKL. The CDR3 contains 14 residues. V lost 1 base and J lost 0, with 7 bases in between. The CDR3 DNA reads as TGCGCCAGCAGCCAAGGATTTTACTCCTACGAGCAGTACTTC. Protein product: CASSQGFYSYEQYF.

The chain joins TRBV4-1 to TRBJ2-5; maybe TRBD1 (6 bases). The germline gives CDR1 MGHRA, CDR2 YSYEKL. The V end lost 4 bases, the J end lost 1 base, and 19 bases lay between the germline ends. CDR3 length: 17 residues. The CDR3, as DNA: TGCGCCAGCAGCCCGAGTCCAGGGGTAAAGATCCAAGAGACCCAGTACTTC. Its protein product is CASSPSPGVKIQETQYF.

V gene TRBV28 combines with J gene TRBJ2-1; D unresolved. The germline V gene has CDR1 MDHEN and CDR2 SYDVKM. The CDR3 runs 11 residues. With 3 bases removed from V and 8 bases from J, the gap between germline ends came to 5 bases. Here the CDR3 reads CASSFFHEQFF. Written as DNA, the CDR3 is TGTGCCAGCAGTTTCTTCCATGAGCAGTTCTTC.